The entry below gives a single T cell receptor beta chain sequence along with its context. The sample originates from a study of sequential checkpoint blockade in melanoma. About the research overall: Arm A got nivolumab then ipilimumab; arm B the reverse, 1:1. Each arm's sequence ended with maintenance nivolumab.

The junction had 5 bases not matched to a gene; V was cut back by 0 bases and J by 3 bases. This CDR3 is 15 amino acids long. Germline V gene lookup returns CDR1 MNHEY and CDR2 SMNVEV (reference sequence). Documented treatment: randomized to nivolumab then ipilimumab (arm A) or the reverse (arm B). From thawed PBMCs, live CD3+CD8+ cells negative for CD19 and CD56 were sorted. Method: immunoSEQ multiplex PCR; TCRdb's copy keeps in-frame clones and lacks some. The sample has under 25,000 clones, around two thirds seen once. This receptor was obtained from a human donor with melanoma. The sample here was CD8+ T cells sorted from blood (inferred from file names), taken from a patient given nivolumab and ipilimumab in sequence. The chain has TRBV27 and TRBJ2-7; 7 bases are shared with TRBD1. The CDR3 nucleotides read TGTGCCAGCAGTTTATCAGTAGGGACAGACTACGAGCAGTACTTC. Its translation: CASSLSVGTDYEQYF.